The 5 T cell receptor beta chains in this list originate from one sample, sequenced in a study of shared clonotypes between healthy human individuals. The data were produced by immunoSEQ multiplex PCR, yet TCRdb's version contains in-frame clones alone and is incomplete. The table shows some 550,000 clones, with about 97% occurring only once. The sample taken for sequencing was naive CD4+ T cells sorted from blood. Sample subset: CD45RA+ positively selected. All receptors come from a woman between 25 and 40 years old in good health.

This chain connects TRBV9 to TRBJ2-2, with D unclear. Deletions cut 4 bases from V and 7 bases from J, with 20 bases between. The germline gives CDR1 SGDLS, CDR2 YYNGEE. This CDR3 has 16 residues. The CDR3 reads CASSRWAATTGGELFF. The CDR3 nucleotides read TGTGCCAGCAGCAGATGGGCAGCGACCACCGGCGGGGAGCTGTTTTTT. Full variable domain (rest looked up from reference TRBV9 and TRBJ2-2): DSGVTQTPKHLITATGQRVTLRCSPRSGDLSVYWYQQSLDQGLQFLIQYYNGEERAKGNILERFSAQQFPDLHSELNLSSLELGDSALYFCASSRWAATTGGELFFGEGSRLTVL.

The chain employs TRBV11-1 and TRBJ2-2; a weak D match, TRBD2 (6 bases). The ends were cut back, 5 bases at V and 5 bases at J, with 12 bases in the middle. Germline assignment: CDR1 SGHAT and CDR2 FQDESV (reference sequence). CDR3 length: 14 residues. CDR3 in amino acids: CASSLGDWTGELFF. The DNA for the CDR3 is TGTGCCAGCAGCCTAGGGGACTGGACCGGGGAGCTGTTTTTT.

The chain recombines TRBV19 with TRBJ1-5; the match to TRBD1 covers 9 bases. The germline gives CDR1 LNHDA, CDR2 SQIVND (reference sequence). V was clipped by 5 bases and J by 6 bases; unmatched bases: 11. This CDR3 spans 16 amino acids. The CDR3 reads CASSESPGQGPQPQHF. In DNA, the CDR3 is TGTGCCAGTAGTGAGTCACCGGGACAGGGTCCTCAGCCCCAGCATTTT. The full variable domain, with the rest looked up from reference TRBV19 and TRBJ1-5, is DGGITQSPKYLFRKEGQNVTLSCEQNLNHDAMYWYRQDPGQGLRLIYYSQIVNDFQKGDIAEGYSVSREKKESFPLTVTSAQKNPTAFYLCASSESPGQGPQPQHFGDGTRLSIL.

The V gene is TRBV28, the J gene TRBJ1-1, with 12 bases aligning to TRBD1. V lost 5 bases and J lost 1; bases outside the gene matches: 11. The length of the CDR3 is 18 residues. Germline V gene sequence: CDR1 MDHEN, CDR2 SYDVKM. The DNA of the CDR3 is TGTGCCAGCAGTCGCTACCCGGGACAGGGGGCCAGGAACACTGAAGCTTTCTTT. Encoded protein: CASSRYPGQGARNTEAFF.

J is TRBJ2-3 and V is TRBV6-6, with a possible D match to TRBD2 (5 bases). Trimming took off 2 bases at V and 0 bases at J, with 12 bases between the two ends. The CDR3 extends over 16 amino acids. CDR1 MNHNY and CDR2 SVGAGI come from the germline V gene (reference sequence). In DNA form, the CDR3 reads TGTGCCAGCAGTTACGTATCGGGGATGAGCACAGATACGCAGTATTTT. Encoded protein: CASSYVSGMSTDTQYF.